One sample yielded the 31 T cell receptor beta chains listed below, sequenced in a study of T cell responses to AZD1222 COVID-19 vaccine. Clones were read by immunoSEQ multiplex PCR, and TCRdb kept only the in-frame ones, dropping some. The data show about 56,000 clones, 80% to 90% seen once. The material sequenced was peripheral blood, taken on day 0 of AZD1222 vaccination. These receptors all stem from an adult in good health.

This chain connects TRBV4-2 to TRBJ2-7; no reliable D call. This CDR3 is built from 15 residues. CDR1 is LGHNA and CDR2 is YNFKEQ in the germline V gene. Trimming shortened V by 0 bases and J by 3 bases, and 12 bases separated the two germline ends. Here the CDR3 reads CASSQDLFGYYEQYF. The CDR3, as DNA: TGTGCCAGCAGCCAAGATTTGTTCGGTTACTACGAGCAGTACTTC.

The chain carries TRBV4-2 and TRBJ2-5; D unresolved. The CDR3 contains 13 residues. The germline CDR1 and CDR2 sequences are LGHNA and YNFKEQ. The germline V and J ends were trimmed by 4 bases and 5 bases, with 11 bases remaining between them. The CDR3 region has the DNA TGTGCCAGCAGCCCCGAATCGCGGGAGACCCAGTACTTC. Encoded protein: CASSPESRETQYF.

The chain carries TRBV5-1 and TRBJ2-7; 7 positions agree with TRBD1. Germline lookup yields CDR1 SGHRS and CDR2 YFSETQ. This CDR3 is 16 amino acids long. Trimming cost V 1 base and J 2 bases; bases outside gene matches: 9. The CDR3 reads CASSLLGQVLAYEQYF. The CDR3 nucleotides read TGCGCCAGCAGCTTGCTAGGACAGGTCCTCGCCTACGAGCAGTACTTC. Full variable domain (missing parts from reference TRBV5-1 and TRBJ2-7): KAGVTQTPRYLIKTRGQQVTLSCSPISGHRSVSWYQQTPGQGLQFLFEYFSETQRNKGNFPGRFSGRQFSNSRSEMNVSTLELGDSALYLCASSLLGQVLAYEQYFGPGTRLTVT.

The chain has TRBV9 and TRBJ2-1; D may be TRBD2 (5 bases). V shed 0 bases and J shed 3 bases, with 13 bases lying between them. Germline assignment: CDR1 SGDLS and CDR2 YYNGEE. This CDR3 has 16 amino acids. The CDR3 region is CASSVELRGSYNEQFF. For the CDR3, the DNA is TGTGCCAGCAGCGTAGAGCTCCGTGGGAGCTACAATGAGCAGTTCTTC. Filled out from reference TRBV9 and TRBJ2-1, the complete variable domain reads DSGVTQTPKHLITATGQRVTLRCSPRSGDLSVYWYQQSLDQGLQFLIQYYNGEERAKGNILERFSAQQFPDLHSELNLSSLELGDSALYFCASSVELRGSYNEQFFGPGTRLTVL.

The V gene is TRBV12-5, the J gene TRBJ2-3; D tentatively fits TRBD1 or TRBD2 (5 bases each). V was shortened by 8 bases and J by 2 bases, with 14 bases between the two germline ends. The CDR3 consists of 14 residues. CDR1 is LGHNT and CDR2 is FRNRAP in the germline V gene. Written as DNA, the CDR3 is TGTGCTAGTAGTCGTTGGGGGAACACAGATACGCAGTATTTT. Protein sequence: CASSRWGNTDTQYF.

V gene TRBV6-5 combines with J gene TRBJ1-1; possible D gene TRBD1, 6 bases. Trimming removed 8 bases at V and 9 bases at J, with 19 bases between. The germline V gene encodes CDR1 MNHEY and CDR2 SVGAGI. There are 13 residues in the CDR3. Written as DNA, the CDR3 is TGTGCCAGCTTGAGGGGGGCTCAAGCGAAAGCTTTCTTT. This codes for CASLRGAQAKAFF.

This clone was recorded once. The chain uses TRBV29-1 and TRBJ2-2; D is possibly TRBD2 (6 bases). The germline V and J ends were trimmed by 2 bases and 4 bases, with 14 bases remaining between them. The CDR3 contains 15 residues. Per germline, CDR1 SQVTM and CDR2 ANQGSEA. The CDR3 region has the DNA TGCAGCGTTGAATCGGGGGTAGGCGGCACCGGGGAGCTGTTTTTT. Protein product: CSVESGVGGTGELFF.

This clone showed up just a few times. The chain links TRBV18 to TRBJ2-3, with D perhaps matching TRBD1 (5 bases). V shed 4 bases and J shed 1 base, with 6 bases lying between them. The germline gives CDR1 KGHSH, CDR2 LQKENI. The CDR3 contains 13 residues. The CDR3 region is CASSQQGTDTQYF. For the CDR3, the DNA is TGTGCCAGCTCACAACAGGGCACAGATACGCAGTATTTT.

This chain links TRBV10-1 with TRBJ2-7; D unresolved. CDR1 is WNHNN and CDR2 is SYGVQD in the germline V gene (reference sequence). The CDR3 is 8 residues long. The CDR3 DNA follows: TGCGTTTACTACGAGCAGTACTTC. Protein: CVYYEQYF.

The V gene is TRBV24-1, the J gene TRBJ2-3, with D tentatively TRBD1 (5 bases). CDR3 length: 14 amino acids. CDR1 and CDR2 (germline): KGHDR, SFDVKD. V dropped 5 bases and J dropped 2 bases, with 10 bases sitting between them. The CDR3 DNA sequence: TGTGCCACCAGTGTAGGGGCCTCCACAGATACGCAGTATTTT. Its protein is CATSVGASTDTQYF.

The rearrangement uses TRBV10-2 and TRBJ1-5, with a weak D call TRBD1 (6 bases). The length of the CDR3 is 13 residues. Between the trimmed V and J ends, which lost 8 bases and 2 bases, there was a span of 10 bases. CDR1 WSHSY and CDR2 SAAADI come from the germline V gene. The CDR3 here is CASFEGGNQPQHF. DNA for the CDR3: TGCGCCAGCTTCGAGGGGGGCAATCAGCCCCAGCATTTT.

CDR3 region: CASSSGLAGGNEQFF. CDR3 in DNA: TGTGCCAGCAGCTCGGGACTAGCGGGGGGAAATGAGCAGTTCTTC. The chain is built from TRBV7-6 and TRBJ2-1; 15 bases line up with TRBD2. Germline V gives CDR1 SGHVS, CDR2 FNYEAQ. V lost 4 bases to trimming and J lost 7 bases; unmatched junction nucleotides: 2. The length of the CDR3 is 15 residues.

The V call is TRBV27, the J call TRBJ2-7, with TRBD2 matching over 11 bases. CDR3 size: 13 residues. With 6 bases clipped from V and 3 bases from J, the junction kept 1 base outside the gene matches. Germline CDR1 and CDR2: MNHEY and SMNVEV (reference sequence). CDR3 in amino acids: CASRTSGGYEQYF. The CDR3 nucleotides are TGTGCCAGCAGAACTAGCGGGGGCTACGAGCAGTACTTC.

The rearrangement uses TRBV15 and TRBJ1-5; 9 bases are a match to TRBD1. V trimming: 3 bases; J trimming: 0 bases; junction bases outside the gene matches: 12. CDR3 length: 19 amino acids. The germline CDR1 and CDR2 sequences are LNHNV and YYDKDF (reference sequence). The CDR3 sequence is CATSSETGTGTYSNQPQHF. In DNA, the CDR3 is TGTGCCACCAGCAGTGAAACCGGGACAGGGACATATAGCAATCAGCCCCAGCATTTT.

The chain joins TRBV9 to TRBJ2-3; 10 nucleotides agree with TRBD1. CDR3 length: 16 residues. J gave up 5 bases and V 4 bases, and 10 bases lay outside the gene matches. The germline V gene has CDR1 SGDLS and CDR2 YYNGEE. CDR3 loop: CASSQGGTGVRDTQYF. The CDR3 bases are TGTGCCAGCAGCCAGGGGGGGACAGGGGTTCGAGATACGCAGTATTTT. The full variable domain, rest sourced from reference TRBV9 and TRBJ2-3, is DSGVTQTPKHLITATGQRVTLRCSPRSGDLSVYWYQQSLDQGLQFLIQYYNGEERAKGNILERFSAQQFPDLHSELNLSSLELGDSALYFCASSQGGTGVRDTQYFGPGTRLTVL.

The genes are TRBV5-4 and TRBJ2-4, with 14 nucleotides matching TRBD2. Germline-derived CDR1 and CDR2 are SGHNT and YYREEE (reference sequence). This CDR3 contains 19 residues. V dropped 3 bases and J dropped 8; count of bases not matched to a gene: 16. The CDR3 loop reads CASSSPQTSGGVLRDIQYF. For the CDR3, the DNA is TGTGCCAGCAGCTCCCCTCAGACTAGCGGGGGGGTCCTCAGGGACATTCAGTACTTC.

In this sample, this clone turned up a few times. The rearrangement links TRBV12-1 to TRBJ1-3. TRBV12-1 is classified as a pseudogene. This CDR3 contains 14 residues. The CDR3 bases are TGTGCCAGCAGCTTCGACCACTCTGGAAACACCATATATTTT. This translates into CASSFDHSGNTIYF.

The V and J genes are TRBV3-1 (or the pseudogene TRBV3-2) and TRBJ2-5; 12 positions agree with TRBD2. The CDR3 is 16 amino acids. Trimming cost V 1 base and J 2 bases; bases outside gene matches: 2. The germline gives CDR1 LGHDT, CDR2 YNNKEL (reference sequence). CDR3 nucleotide sequence: TGTGCCAGCAGCCAAGGACTAGCGGGGGTTCAAGAGACCCAGTACTTC. Encoded protein: CASSQGLAGVQETQYF.

This chain joins TRBV6-5 and TRBJ1-1; 7 positions match TRBD1. J lost 11 bases, V lost 2 bases, and 8 bases had no gene match. Germline CDR1 reads MNHEY; CDR2 reads SVGAGI. The CDR3 has 13 residues. The CDR3 DNA reads TGTGCCAGCAGTTACACTTCGACAGGGCTGGCTTTCTTT. Translating it yields CASSYTSTGLAFF.

The genes are TRBV28 and TRBJ2-3; TRBD1 might be the D (7 bases). The CDR3 has 16 residues. Trimming stripped 2 bases from V and 2 bases from J, with 14 bases between. Germline lookup yields CDR1 MDHEN and CDR2 SYDVKM. The CDR3 loop reads CASSLTPGGYTDTQYF. The CDR3 DNA follows: TGTGCCAGCAGTTTAACCCCAGGGGGGTACACAGATACGCAGTATTTT.

This chain joins TRBV15 and TRBJ1-2; 8 nucleotides match TRBD1. This CDR3 region has 16 residues. The V segment lost 1 base and the J segment 1 base; nucleotides outside the gene matches: 5. The germline V gene has CDR1 LNHNV and CDR2 YYDKDF (reference sequence). The CDR3 DNA follows: TGTGCCACCAGCAGAGCCGGACAGGGATTTAACTATGGCTACACCTTC. Its translation: CATSRAGQGFNYGYTF.

The chain combines TRBV11-2 with TRBJ2-7; D gene unclear. The CDR3 is made up of 15 amino acids. Germline CDR1 and CDR2: SGHAT and FQNNGV. V was cut by 1 base and J by 2 bases, with 12 bases left in between. DNA of the CDR3: TGTGCCAGCAGCTTAGGGTCCCTTCGAGCCTACGAGCAGTACTTC. It is translated as CASSLGSLRAYEQYF. Based on the CDR3 plus reference TRBV11-2 and TRBJ2-7, the full variable domain is EAGVAQSPRYKIIEKRQSVAFWCNPISGHATLYWYQQILGQGPKLLIQFQNNGVVDDSQLPKDRFSAERLKGVDSTLKIQPAKLEDSAVYLCASSLGSLRAYEQYFGPGTRLTVT.

CDR3 bases: TGTGCCAGCAGCTTAATCCAAGAGACCCAGTACTTC. Translated, it gives CASSLIQETQYF. V is TRBV7-9 and J is TRBJ2-5; unclear D gene. The germline gives CDR1 SEHNR, CDR2 FQNEAQ (reference sequence). CDR3 length: 12 residues. The germline V and J ends were trimmed by 2 bases and 1 base, with 2 bases remaining between them.

This clone was observed once. The chain has TRBV19 and TRBJ1-1, with D perhaps matching TRBD1 (5 bases). Trimming shortened V by 5 bases and J by 2 bases, and 6 bases separated the two germline ends. The length of the CDR3 is 12 residues. Germline assignment: CDR1 LNHDA and CDR2 SQIVND (reference sequence). This CDR3 reads CASSGTNTEAFF. In DNA form, the CDR3 reads TGTGCCAGTAGTGGGACCAACACTGAAGCTTTCTTT. The full variable domain, with the rest looked up from reference TRBV19 and TRBJ1-1, is DGGITQSPKYLFRKEGQNVTLSCEQNLNHDAMYWYRQDPGQGLRLIYYSQIVNDFQKGDIAEGYSVSREKKESFPLTVTSAQKNPTAFYLCASSGTNTEAFFGQGTRLTVV.

The table lists this clone with a count of one. The CDR3 coding sequence is TGTGCCAGCACGTTGGAGACAGGGGCCTACGAGCAGTACTTC. This translates into CASTLETGAYEQYF. The V call is TRBV6-5, the J call TRBJ2-7, with 8 bases matching TRBD1. V gave up 7 bases and J gave up 2 bases; unmatched junction bases: 7. The CDR3 sequence is 14 residues long. CDR1 is MNHEY and CDR2 is SVGAGI in the germline V gene.

The genes are TRBV7-3 and TRBJ1-4; D unresolved. Germline lookup yields CDR1 SGHTA and CDR2 FQGTGA. The CDR3 sequence is 15 residues long. V lost 3 bases and J lost 8, with 16 bases in between. The CDR3 coding sequence is TGTGCCAGCAGCTTGTGCGGACCTACTACGGAAAAACTGTTTTTT. It translates to CASSLCGPTTEKLFF. Complete variable domain (other parts from reference TRBV7-3 and TRBJ1-4): GAGVSQTPSNKVTEKGKYVELRCDPISGHTALYWYRQSLGQGPEFLIYFQGTGAADDSGLPNDRFFAVRPEGSVSTLKIQRTERGDSAVYLCASSLCGPTTEKLFFGSGTQLSVL.

This chain connects TRBV5-4 to TRBJ1-1; D gene uncertain. Trimming took 3 bases from V and 7 from J, leaving 16 bases between them. This CDR3 region has 14 residues. Germline V CDR1 and CDR2: SGHNT, YYREEE (reference sequence). CDR3 protein: CASSSGNGLGEAFF. In DNA, the CDR3 is TGTGCCAGCAGCTCGGGGAATGGGCTTGGTGAAGCTTTCTTT.

The V call is TRBV27, the J call TRBJ1-1; no clear D gene. The germline V gene encodes CDR1 MNHEY and CDR2 SMNVEV (reference sequence). Trimming removed 8 bases at V and 11 bases at J, with 27 bases between. The CDR3 runs 15 residues. The CDR3 bases are TGTGCCAGCCAACCCTCCGTTCTAGGACTAGTAAGGGCTTTCTTT. Protein: CASQPSVLGLVRAFF.

This sequence joins TRBV7-9 and TRBJ1-4, with a weak D call TRBD1 (5 bases). Germline V gives CDR1 SEHNR, CDR2 FQNEAQ (reference sequence). Trimming shortened V by 5 bases and J by 0 bases, and 10 bases separated the two germline ends. The CDR3 runs to 15 residues. The chain's CDR3 is CASSRGSATNEKLFF. The DNA of the CDR3 is TGTGCCAGCAGCCGGGGGTCCGCAACTAATGAAAAACTGTTTTTT.

The chain carries TRBV5-6 and TRBJ2-5; D might be TRBD2 (7 bases). Germline-derived CDR1 and CDR2 are SGHDT and YYEEEE. This CDR3 is 16 amino acids long. Trimming cost V 0 bases and J 2 bases, with 14 bases left between them. DNA of the CDR3: TGTGCCAGCAGCTTGGGTGGCGGGGGCTTTCAAGAGACCCAGTACTTC. It yields the protein CASSLGGGGFQETQYF.

The chain carries TRBV24-1 and TRBJ2-3, with 7 bases lining up with TRBD1. The germline CDR1 and CDR2 sequences are KGHDR and SFDVKD. V gave up 2 bases and J gave up 5 bases; unmatched junction bases: 21. The CDR3 length is 20 residues. The CDR3 coding sequence is TGTGCCACCAGTGATTCCGGGACAGAGTTGCTTGGGATGGGTCGAGATACGCAGTATTTT. This translates into CATSDSGTELLGMGRDTQYF.